This T cell receptor (beta chain) appears in the sequencing data of a study of blood T cell repertoires in COVID-19. The wider study: Samples came from the United States, Italy and Spain, spanning acute and convalescent COVID-19. The analysed material was cDNA or gDNA that came from T cells, B-cell-depleted T cells, or PBMCs.

Germline trimming cut 0 bases from V and 0 bases from J; bases unmatched to any gene: 8. The CDR3 sequence is 17 residues long. Per the germline V gene, CDR1 is MNHNS and CDR2 is SASEGT. Clones were sequenced by immunoSEQ multiplex PCR, and TCRdb holds only the in-frame ones, with some missing. The data show 100,000 to 150,000 clones, about 89% seen once. This chain links TRBV6-1 with TRBJ2-7; 7 bases match TRBD2. Sequencing was done on a sample of peripheral blood. This TCR was recovered from a man between 45 and 60 years old with active or convalescent COVID-19. The CDR3 DNA follows: TGTGCCAGCAGTGAAGCGTATGTGGGAGGGTACTCCTACGAGCAGTACTTC. It specifies CASSEAYVGGYSYEQYF.